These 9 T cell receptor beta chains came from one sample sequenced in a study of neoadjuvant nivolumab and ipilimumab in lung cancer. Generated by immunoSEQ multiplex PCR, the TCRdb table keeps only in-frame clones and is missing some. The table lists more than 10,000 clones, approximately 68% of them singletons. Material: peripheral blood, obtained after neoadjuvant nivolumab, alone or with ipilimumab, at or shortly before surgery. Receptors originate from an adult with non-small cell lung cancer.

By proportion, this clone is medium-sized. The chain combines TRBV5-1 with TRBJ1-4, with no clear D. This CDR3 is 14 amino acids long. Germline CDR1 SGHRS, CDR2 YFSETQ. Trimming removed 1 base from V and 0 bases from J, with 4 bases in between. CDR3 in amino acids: CASSLTTTNEKLFF. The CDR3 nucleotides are TGCGCCAGCAGCTTGACAACAACTAATGAAAAACTGTTTTTT.

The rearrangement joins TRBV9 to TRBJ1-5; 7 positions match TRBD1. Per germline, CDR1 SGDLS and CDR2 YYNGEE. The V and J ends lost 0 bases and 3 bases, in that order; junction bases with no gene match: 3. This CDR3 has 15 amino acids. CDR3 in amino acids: CASSVEGAINQPQHF. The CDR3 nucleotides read TGTGCCAGCAGCGTAGAGGGGGCAATCAATCAGCCCCAGCATTTT.

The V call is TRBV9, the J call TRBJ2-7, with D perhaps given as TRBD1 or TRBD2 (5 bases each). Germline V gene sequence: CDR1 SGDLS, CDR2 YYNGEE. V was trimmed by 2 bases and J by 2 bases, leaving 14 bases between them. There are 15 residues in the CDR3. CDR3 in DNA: TGTGCCAGCAGCGTCGAGTGGGGGTCCACCTACGAGCAGTACTTC. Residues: CASSVEWGSTYEQYF.

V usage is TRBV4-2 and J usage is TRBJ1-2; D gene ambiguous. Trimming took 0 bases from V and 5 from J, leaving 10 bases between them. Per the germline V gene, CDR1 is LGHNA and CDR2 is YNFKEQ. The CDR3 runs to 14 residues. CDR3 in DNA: TGTGCCAGCAGCCAAGATAGAACATCGTATGGCTACACCTTC. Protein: CASSQDRTSYGYTF.

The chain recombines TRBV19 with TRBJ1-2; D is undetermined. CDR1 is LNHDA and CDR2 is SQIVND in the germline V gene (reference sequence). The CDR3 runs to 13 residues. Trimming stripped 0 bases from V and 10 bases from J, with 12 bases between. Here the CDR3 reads CASSIDPPGVYTF. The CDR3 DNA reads TGTGCCAGTAGTATAGATCCACCAGGTGTCTACACCTTC.

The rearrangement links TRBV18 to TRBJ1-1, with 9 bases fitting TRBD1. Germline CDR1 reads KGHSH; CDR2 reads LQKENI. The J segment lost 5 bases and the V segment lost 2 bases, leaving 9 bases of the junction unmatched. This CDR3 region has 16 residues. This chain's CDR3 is CASSPGNPGQGTEAFF. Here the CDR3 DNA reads TGTGCCAGCTCACCAGGGAATCCGGGACAGGGAACTGAAGCTTTCTTT.

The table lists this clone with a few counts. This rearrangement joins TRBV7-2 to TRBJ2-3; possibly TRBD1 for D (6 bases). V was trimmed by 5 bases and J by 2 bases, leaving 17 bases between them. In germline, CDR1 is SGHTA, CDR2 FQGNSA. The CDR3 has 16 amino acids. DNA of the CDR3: TGTGCCAGCAGCCCCGGATCTACAGGGACCACAGATACGCAGTATTTT. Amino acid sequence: CASSPGSTGTTDTQYF.

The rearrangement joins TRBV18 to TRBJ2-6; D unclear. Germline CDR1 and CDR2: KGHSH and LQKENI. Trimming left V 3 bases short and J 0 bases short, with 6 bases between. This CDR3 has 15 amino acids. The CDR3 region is CASSPTRSGANVLTF. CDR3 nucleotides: TGTGCCAGCTCACCTACGCGCTCTGGGGCCAACGTCCTGACTTTC.

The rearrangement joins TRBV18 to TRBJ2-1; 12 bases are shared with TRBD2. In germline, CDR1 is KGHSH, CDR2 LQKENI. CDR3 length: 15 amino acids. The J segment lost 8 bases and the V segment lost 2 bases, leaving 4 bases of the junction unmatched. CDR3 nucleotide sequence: TGTGCCAGCTCACCAATGGCTAGCGGGAGGGATGAGCAGTTCTTC. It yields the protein CASSPMASGRDEQFF. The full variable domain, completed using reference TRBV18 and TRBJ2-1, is NAGVMQNPRHLVRRRGQEARLRCSPMKGHSHVYWYRQLPEEGLKFMVYLQKENIIDESGMPKERFSAEFPKEGPSILRIQQVVRGDSAAYFCASSPMASGRDEQFFGPGTRLTVL.